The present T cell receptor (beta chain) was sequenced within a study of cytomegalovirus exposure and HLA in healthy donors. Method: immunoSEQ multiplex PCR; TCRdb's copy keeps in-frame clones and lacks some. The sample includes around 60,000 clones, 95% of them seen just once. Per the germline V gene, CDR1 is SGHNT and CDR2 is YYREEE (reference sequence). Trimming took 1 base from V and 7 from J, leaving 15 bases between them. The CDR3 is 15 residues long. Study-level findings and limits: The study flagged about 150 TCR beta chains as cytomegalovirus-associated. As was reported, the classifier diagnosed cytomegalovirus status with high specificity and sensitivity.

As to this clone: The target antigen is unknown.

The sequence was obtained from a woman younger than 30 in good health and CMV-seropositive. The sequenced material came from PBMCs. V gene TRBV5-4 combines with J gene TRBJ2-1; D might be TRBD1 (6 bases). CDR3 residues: CASSLPGETLNEQFF. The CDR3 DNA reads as TGTGCCAGCAGCTTGCCAGGGGAGACATTGAATGAGCAGTTCTTC.